The sequence of this TCR beta chain was determined in a study of OX40 agonist ivuxolimab in advanced cancers. Across the study: Patients treated during dose escalation were battling hepatocellular carcinoma, melanoma, renal cell or head and neck cancer.

The V and J ends lost 9 bases and 10 bases respectively, with 20 bases between them. CDR1 is LNHNV, CDR2 YYDKDF, per germline (reference sequence). The CDR3 length is 13 residues. Sequencing was performed with immunoSEQ multiplex PCR; in TCRdb, only in-frame clones are kept and a portion is missing. The sample carries about 80,000 clones, 90% recorded once. Sequenced here: CD4+ or CD8+ T cells sorted from blood, sampled in a trial of the OX40 agonist ivuxolimab. This clonotype was sampled from an adult with an advanced solid tumor such as melanoma, head and neck, liver or kidney cancer. V is TRBV15 and J is TRBJ2-3, with D maybe TRBD2 (7 bases). This chain's CDR3 is CATRGGGASAQYF. CDR3 in DNA: TGTGCCACGCGGGGAGGGGGTGCTTCCGCGCAGTATTTT.